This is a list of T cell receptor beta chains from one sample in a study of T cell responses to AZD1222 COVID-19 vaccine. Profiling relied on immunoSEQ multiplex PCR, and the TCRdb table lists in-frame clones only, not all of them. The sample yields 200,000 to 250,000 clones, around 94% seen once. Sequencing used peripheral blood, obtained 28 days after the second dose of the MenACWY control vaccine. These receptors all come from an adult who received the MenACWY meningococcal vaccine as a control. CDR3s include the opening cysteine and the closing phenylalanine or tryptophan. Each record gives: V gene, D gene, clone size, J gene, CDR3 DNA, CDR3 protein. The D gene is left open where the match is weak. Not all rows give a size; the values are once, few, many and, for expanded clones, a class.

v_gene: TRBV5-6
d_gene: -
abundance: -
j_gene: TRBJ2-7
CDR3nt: TGTGCCAGCAGCCCCGGGGTAGGGACCTACGAGCAGTACTTC
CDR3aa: CASSPGVGTYEQYF

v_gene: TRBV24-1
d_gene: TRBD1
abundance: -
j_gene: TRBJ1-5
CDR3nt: TGTGCCACCAGTGATTTCGCCGACAGGGAACTCAATCAGCCCCAGCATTTT
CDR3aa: CATSDFADRELNQPQHF

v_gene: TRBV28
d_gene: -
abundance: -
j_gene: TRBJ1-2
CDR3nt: TGTGCCAGCAGTTTAAACGTACAGGGTGGCTACACCTTC
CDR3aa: CASSLNVQGGYTF

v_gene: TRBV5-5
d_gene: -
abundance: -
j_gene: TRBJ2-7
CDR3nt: TGTGCCAGCAGCTTGGACCAGGGTTTGTCCTACGAGCAGTACTTC
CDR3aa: CASSLDQGLSYEQYF

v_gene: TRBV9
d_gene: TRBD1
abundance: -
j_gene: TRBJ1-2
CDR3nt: TGTGCCAGCAGCGTAGTCGGACAGGGGGCGGATGGCTACACCTTC
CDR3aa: CASSVVGQGADGYTF

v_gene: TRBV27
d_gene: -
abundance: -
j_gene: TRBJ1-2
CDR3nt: TGTGCCAGCAGATTTAACCCTAGGGGTGGCTACACCTTC
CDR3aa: CASRFNPRGGYTF

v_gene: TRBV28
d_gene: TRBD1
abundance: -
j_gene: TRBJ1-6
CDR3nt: TGTGCCAGCAGTCCTGTGACAGGGCTGGTTTGGGATTCACCCCTCCACTTT
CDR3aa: CASSPVTGLVWDSPLHF

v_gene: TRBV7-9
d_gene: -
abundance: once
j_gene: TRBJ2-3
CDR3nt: TGTGCCAGCAGACCCAGTAACACAGATACGCAGTATTTT
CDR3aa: CASRPSNTDTQYF

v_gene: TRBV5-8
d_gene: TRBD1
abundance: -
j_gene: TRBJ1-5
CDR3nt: TGTGCCAGCAGCAGTGGGGACAGGGGGAATCAGCCCCAGCATTTT
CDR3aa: CASSSGDRGNQPQHF

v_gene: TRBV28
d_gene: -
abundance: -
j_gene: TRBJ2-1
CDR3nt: TGTGCCAGCAGTTTATTGGGTAAAGAGGGGAACAATGAGCAGTTCTTC
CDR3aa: CASSLLGKEGNNEQFF

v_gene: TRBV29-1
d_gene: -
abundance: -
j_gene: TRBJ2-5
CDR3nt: TGCAGCGTTGATGGAGTGGACCTTCCCCAAGAGACCCAGTACTTC
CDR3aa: CSVDGVDLPQETQYF

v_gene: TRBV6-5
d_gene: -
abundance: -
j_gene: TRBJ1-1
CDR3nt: TGTGCCACCTTCGGAGACACTGGGGCTTTCTTT
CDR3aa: CATFGDTGAFF

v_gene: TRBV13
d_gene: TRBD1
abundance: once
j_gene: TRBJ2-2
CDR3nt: TGTGCCAGCAGCCTAAGACAGGGTCGGGACACCGGGGAGCTGTTTTTT
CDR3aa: CASSLRQGRDTGELFF

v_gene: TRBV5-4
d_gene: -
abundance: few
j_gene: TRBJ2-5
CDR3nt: TGTGCCAGCAGCTTGGAAGGGGGAGAGACCCAGTACTTC
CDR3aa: CASSLEGGETQYF

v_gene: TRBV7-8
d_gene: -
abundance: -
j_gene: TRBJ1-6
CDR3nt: TGTGCCAGCAAAAAGGCTGCTACGACACGCCATTCACCCCTCCACTTT
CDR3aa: CASKKAATTRHSPLHF

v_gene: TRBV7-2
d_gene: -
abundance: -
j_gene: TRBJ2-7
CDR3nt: TGTGCCAGCAGGCCCGGGACAAACTACGAGCAGTACTTC
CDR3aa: CASRPGTNYEQYF

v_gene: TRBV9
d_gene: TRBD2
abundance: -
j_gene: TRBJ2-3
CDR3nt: TGTGCCAGCAGCGTAGCTCCCCTAGCGGGCCCCACAGATACGCAGTATTTT
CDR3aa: CASSVAPLAGPTDTQYF

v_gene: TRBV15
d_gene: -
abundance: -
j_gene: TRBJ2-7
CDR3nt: TGTGCCACCAGCAAAGGAGGCTCCTACGAGCAGTACTTC
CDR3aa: CATSKGGSYEQYF

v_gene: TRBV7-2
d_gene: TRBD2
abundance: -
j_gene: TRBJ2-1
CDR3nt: TGTGCCAGCAGCTTGGGGACTAGCGGGGGGTACAATGAGCAGTTCTTC
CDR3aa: CASSLGTSGGYNEQFF

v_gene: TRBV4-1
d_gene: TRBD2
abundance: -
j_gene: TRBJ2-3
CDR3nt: TGCGCCAGCAGCCTTGGACTAGCGGGTGGCACAGATACGCAGTATTTT
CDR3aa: CASSLGLAGGTDTQYF

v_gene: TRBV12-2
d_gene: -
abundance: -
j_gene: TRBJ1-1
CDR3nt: TGTGCAAGTCCCATCGAATTGAACACTGAAGCTTTCTTT
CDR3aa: CASPIELNTEAFF

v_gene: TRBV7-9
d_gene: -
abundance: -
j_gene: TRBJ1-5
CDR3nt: TGTGCCAGCAGCTTAGCTGGCGGGCAGCCCCAGCATTTT
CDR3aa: CASSLAGGQPQHF

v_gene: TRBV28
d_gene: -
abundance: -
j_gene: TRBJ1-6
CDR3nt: TGTGCCAGCAGTTCCTCCCAGGAGAAGGTTCGATCACCCCTCCACTTT
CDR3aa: CASSSSQEKVRSPLHF

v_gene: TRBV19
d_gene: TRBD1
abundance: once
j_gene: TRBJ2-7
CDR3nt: TGTGCCAGTAGTCCCCGCCGGACAGGGGGCCACGAGCAGTACTTC
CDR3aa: CASSPRRTGGHEQYF

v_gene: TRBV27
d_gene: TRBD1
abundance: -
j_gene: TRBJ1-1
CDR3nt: TGTGCCAGCAGTTTATACCCCCCCGGGACAGGCATCTACTTT
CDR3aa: CASSLYPPGTGIYF

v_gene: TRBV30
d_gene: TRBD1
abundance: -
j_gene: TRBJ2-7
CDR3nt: TGTGCCTGGAGTCGGGGACAGGTTCTTTTAGAGCAGTACTTC
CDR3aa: CAWSRGQVLLEQYF

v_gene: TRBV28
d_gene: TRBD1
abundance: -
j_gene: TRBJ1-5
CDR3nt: TGTGCCAGCAGTCCCCAGAGGGGGCTGGGGCAGCCCCAGCATTTT
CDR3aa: CASSPQRGLGQPQHF

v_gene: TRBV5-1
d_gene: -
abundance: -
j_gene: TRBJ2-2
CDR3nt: TGCGCCAGCACCCCCGCGGCAGGGGACACCGGGGAGCTGTTTTTT
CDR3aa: CASTPAAGDTGELFF

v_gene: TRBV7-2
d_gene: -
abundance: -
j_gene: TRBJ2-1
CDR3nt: TGTGCCAGCTTTGACCGCTCCTACAATGAGCAGTTCTTC
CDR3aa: CASFDRSYNEQFF

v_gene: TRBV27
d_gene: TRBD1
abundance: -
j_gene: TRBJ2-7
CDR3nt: TGTGCCAGCAGTGACCGACAGGGGTCGACCTACGAGCAGTACTTC
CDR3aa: CASSDRQGSTYEQYF

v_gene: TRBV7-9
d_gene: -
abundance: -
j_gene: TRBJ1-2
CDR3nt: TGTGCCAGCAGCTTAGTCGCAGGGGCCTACTCTCGGGGCTACACCTTC
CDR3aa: CASSLVAGAYSRGYTF

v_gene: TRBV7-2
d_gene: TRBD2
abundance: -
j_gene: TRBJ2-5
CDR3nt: TGTGCCAGCAGCTTAAAAGCGGGGAAAGAGACCCAGTACTTC
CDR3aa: CASSLKAGKETQYF

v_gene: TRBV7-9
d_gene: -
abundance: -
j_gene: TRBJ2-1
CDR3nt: TGTGCCAGCAGCTTAGATGAGCAGTTCTTC
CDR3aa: CASSLDEQFF

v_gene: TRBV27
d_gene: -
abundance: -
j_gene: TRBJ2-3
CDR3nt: TGTGCCAGCCGGATTAGCACAGATACGCAGTATTTT
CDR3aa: CASRISTDTQYF

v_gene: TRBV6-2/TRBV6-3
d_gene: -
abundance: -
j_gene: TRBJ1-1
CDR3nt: TGTGCCAGCAGTTTTGGGTTGAACACTGAAGCTTTCTTT
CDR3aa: CASSFGLNTEAFF

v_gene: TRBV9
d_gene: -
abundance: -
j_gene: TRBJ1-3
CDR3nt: TGTGCCAGCAGCGTCCCCCCGGAGGACACCATATATTTT
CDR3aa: CASSVPPEDTIYF

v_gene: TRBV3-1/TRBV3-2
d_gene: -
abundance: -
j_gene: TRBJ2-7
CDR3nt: TGTGCCAGCAGCCAAGATCCCCTCCACGAGCAGTACTTC
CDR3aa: CASSQDPLHEQYF

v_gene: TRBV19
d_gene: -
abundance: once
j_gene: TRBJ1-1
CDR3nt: TGTGCCAGCTCGACCTGGGATTTTGCTTTCTTT
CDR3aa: CASSTWDFAFF

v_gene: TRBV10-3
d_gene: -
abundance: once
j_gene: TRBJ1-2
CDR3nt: TGTGCCATCAGTGATAGTCTGTCGGGCGGCTACACCTTC
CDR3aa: CAISDSLSGGYTF

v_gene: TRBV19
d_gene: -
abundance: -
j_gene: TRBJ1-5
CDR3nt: TGTGCCAGTACCCCTGACCCCGGGGCTCCTCATCAGCCCCAGCATTTT
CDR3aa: CASTPDPGAPHQPQHF